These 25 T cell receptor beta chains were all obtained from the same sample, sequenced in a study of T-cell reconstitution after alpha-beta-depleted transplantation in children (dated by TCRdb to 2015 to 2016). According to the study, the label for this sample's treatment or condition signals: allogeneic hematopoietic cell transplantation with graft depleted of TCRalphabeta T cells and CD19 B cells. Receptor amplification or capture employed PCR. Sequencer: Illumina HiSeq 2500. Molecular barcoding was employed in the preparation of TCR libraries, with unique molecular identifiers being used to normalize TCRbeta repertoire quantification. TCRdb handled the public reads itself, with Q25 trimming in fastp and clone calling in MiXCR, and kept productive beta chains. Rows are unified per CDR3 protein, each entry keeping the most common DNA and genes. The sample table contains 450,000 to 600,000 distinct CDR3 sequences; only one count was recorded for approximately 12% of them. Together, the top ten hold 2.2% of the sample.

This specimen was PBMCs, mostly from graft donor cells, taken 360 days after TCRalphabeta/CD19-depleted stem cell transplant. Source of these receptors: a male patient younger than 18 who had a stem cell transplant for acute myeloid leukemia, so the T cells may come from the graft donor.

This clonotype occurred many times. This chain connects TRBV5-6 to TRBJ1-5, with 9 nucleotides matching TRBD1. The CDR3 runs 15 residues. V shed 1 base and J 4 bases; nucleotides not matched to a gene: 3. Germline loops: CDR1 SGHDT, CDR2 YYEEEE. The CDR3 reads CASSLTGTGNQPQHF. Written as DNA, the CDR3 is TGTGCCAGCAGCTTGACCGGGACAGGGAATCAGCCCCAGCATTTT.

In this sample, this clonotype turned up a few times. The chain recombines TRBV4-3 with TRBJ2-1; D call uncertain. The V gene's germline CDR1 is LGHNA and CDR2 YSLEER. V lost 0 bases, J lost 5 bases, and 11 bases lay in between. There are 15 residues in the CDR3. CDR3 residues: CASSQEGYHDNEQFF. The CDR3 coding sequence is TGCGCCAGCAGCCAAGAAGGCTACCATGACAATGAGCAGTTCTTC.

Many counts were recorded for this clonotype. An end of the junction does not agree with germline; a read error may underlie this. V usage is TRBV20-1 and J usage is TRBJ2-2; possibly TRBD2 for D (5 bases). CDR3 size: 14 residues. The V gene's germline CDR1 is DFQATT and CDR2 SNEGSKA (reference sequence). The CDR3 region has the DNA TGCAGTGCTAGTACGGGATTGAACTCCGGGGAGCTGTTTTTT. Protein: CSASTGLNSGELFF.

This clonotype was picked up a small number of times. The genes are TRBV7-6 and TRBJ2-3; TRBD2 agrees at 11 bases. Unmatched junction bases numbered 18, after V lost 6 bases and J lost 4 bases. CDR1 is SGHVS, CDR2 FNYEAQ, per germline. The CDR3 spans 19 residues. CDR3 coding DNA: TGTGCCAGCAGTCACCTTCCCTCACTAGCGGGAGTCCCCCCAGATACGCAGTATTTT. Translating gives CASSHLPSLAGVPPDTQYF.

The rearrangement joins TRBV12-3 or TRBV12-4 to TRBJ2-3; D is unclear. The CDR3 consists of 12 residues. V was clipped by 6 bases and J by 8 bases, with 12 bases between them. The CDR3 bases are TGTGCCAGCAGCCGAGGCCAGCCTACGCAGTATTTT. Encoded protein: CASSRGQPTQYF.

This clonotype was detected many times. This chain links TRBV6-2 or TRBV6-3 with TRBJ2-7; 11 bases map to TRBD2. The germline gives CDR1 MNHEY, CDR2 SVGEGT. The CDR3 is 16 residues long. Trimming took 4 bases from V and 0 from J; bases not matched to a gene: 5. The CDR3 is CASSSGLADFSYEQYF. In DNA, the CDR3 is TGTGCCAGCAGTTCGGGACTAGCGGACTTCTCCTACGAGCAGTACTTC.

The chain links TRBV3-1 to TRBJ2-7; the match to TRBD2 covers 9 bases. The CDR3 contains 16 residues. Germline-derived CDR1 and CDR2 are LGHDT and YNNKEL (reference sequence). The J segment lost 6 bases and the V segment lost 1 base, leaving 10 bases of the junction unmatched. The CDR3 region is CASSQGVAGGLTEQYF. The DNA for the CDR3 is TGTGCCAGCAGCCAAGGAGTGGCGGGAGGGTTGACCGAGCAGTACTTC.

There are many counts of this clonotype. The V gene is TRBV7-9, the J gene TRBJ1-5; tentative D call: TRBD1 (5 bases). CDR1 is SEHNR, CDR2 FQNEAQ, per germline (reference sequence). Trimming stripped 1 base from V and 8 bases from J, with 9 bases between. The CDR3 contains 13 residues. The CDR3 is CASSLEVGEPQHF. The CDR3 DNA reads TGTGCCAGCAGCTTAGAGGTGGGGGAGCCCCAGCATTTT.

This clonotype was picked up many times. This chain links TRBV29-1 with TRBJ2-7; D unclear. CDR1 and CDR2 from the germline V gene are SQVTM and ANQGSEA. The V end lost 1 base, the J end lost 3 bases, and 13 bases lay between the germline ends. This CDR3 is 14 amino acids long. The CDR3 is CSVEAGGSRYEQYF. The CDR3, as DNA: TGCAGCGTTGAAGCAGGCGGAAGCCGCTACGAGCAGTACTTC.

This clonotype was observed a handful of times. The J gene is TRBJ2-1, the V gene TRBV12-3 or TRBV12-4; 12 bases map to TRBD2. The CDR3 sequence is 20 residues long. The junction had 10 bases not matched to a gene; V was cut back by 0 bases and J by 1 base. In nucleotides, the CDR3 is TGTGCCAGCAGTTTAGCTTTTCGACTAGCGGGAGATGTTTCCTACAATGAGCAGTTCTTC. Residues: CASSLAFRLAGDVSYNEQFF.

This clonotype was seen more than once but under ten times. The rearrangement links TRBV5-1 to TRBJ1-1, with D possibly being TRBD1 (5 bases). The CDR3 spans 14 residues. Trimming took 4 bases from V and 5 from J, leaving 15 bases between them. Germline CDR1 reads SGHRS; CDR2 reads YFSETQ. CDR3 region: CASSLRVWGTEAFF. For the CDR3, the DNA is TGCGCCAGCAGCCTCCGGGTTTGGGGGACTGAAGCTTTCTTT.

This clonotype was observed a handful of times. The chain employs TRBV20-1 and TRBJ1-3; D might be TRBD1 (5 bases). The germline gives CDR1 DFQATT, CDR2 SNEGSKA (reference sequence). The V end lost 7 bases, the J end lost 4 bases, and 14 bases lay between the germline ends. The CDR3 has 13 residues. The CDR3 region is CSGGGGQGNTIYF. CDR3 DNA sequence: TGCAGTGGGGGCGGAGGGCAGGGAAACACCATATATTTT.

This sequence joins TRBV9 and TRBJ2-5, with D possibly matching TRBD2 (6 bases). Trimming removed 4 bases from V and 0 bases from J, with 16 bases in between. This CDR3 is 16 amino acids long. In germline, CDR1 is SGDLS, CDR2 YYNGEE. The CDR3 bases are TGTGCCAGCAGCCCAACTAGCCAGTCCTACCAAGAGACCCAGTACTTC. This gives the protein CASSPTSQSYQETQYF.

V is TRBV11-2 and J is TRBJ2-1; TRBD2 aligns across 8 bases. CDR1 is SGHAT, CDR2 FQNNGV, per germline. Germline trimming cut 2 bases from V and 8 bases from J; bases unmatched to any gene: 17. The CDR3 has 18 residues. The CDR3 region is CASSLIVGRAPVQDEQFF. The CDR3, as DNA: TGTGCCAGCAGCTTAATAGTCGGGAGGGCCCCTGTCCAGGATGAGCAGTTCTTC. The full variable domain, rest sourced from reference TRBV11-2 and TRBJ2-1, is EAGVAQSPRYKIIEKRQSVAFWCNPISGHATLYWYQQILGQGPKLLIQFQNNGVVDDSQLPKDRFSAERLKGVDSTLKIQPAKLEDSAVYLCASSLIVGRAPVQDEQFFGPGTRLTVL.

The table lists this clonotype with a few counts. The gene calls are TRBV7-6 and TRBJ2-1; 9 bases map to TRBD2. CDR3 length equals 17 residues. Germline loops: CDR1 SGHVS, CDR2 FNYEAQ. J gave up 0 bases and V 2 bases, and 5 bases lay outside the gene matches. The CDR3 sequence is CASSLTSGYSSYNEQFF. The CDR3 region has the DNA TGTGCCAGCAGCTTAACTAGCGGGTATAGCTCCTACAATGAGCAGTTCTTC.

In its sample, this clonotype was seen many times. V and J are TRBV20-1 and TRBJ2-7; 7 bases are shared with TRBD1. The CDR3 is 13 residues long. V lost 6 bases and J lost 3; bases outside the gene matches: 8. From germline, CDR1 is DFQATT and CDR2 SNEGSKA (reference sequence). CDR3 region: CSAVRGRVYEQYF. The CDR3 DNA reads TGCAGTGCCGTAAGGGGGCGCGTCTACGAGCAGTACTTC.

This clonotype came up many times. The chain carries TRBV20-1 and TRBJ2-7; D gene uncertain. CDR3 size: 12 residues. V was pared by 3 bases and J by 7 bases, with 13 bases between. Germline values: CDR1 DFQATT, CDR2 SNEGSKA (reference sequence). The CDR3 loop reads CSASPLSGEQYF. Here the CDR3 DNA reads TGCAGTGCTAGCCCCCTTTCCGGGGAGCAGTACTTC.

The CDR3 sequence: CASSLDQFFTDTQYF. As DNA, the CDR3 is TGCGCCAGCAGCTTGGATCAGTTTTTCACAGATACGCAGTATTTT. This sequence joins TRBV5-1 and TRBJ2-3; D remains ambiguous. The CDR3 sequence is 15 residues long. Germline V gives CDR1 SGHRS, CDR2 YFSETQ. V lost 0 bases and J lost 2, with 10 bases in between.

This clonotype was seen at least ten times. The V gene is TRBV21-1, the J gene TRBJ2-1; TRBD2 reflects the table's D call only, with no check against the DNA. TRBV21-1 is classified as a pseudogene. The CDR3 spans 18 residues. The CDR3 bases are TGTGCCAGCAGCTCACAAGCCCTTACTAGCGGTTCCTACAATGAGCAGTTCTTC. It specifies CASSSQALTSGSYNEQFF.

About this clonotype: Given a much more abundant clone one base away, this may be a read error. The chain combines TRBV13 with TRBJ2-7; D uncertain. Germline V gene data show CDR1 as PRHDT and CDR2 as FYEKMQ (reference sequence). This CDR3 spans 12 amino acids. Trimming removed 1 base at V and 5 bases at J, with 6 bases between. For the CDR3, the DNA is TGTGCCAGCAGCTTAGAGTCCCACGAGCAGTACTTC. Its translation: CASSLESHEQYF.

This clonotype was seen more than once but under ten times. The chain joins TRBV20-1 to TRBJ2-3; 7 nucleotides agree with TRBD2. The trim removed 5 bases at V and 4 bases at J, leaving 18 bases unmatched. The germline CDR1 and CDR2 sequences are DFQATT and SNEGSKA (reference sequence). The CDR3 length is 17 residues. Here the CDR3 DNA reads TGCAGTGCTTCGCTGGATGGGGGTTCGGGGGGTGCAGATACGCAGTATTTT. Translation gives CSASLDGGSGGADTQYF.

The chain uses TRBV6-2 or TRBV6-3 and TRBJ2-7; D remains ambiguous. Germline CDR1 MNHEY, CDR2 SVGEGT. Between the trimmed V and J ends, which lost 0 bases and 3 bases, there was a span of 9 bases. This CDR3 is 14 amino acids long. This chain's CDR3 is CASSYSPDGYEQYF. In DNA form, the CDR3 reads TGTGCCAGCAGTTACTCCCCAGACGGCTACGAGCAGTACTTC.

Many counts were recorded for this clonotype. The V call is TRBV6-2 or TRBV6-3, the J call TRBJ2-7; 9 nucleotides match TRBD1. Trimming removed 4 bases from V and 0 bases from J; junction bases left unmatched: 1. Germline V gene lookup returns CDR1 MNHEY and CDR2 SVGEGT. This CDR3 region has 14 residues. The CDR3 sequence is CASSWDRVSYEQYF. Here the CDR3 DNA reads TGTGCCAGCAGTTGGGACAGGGTCTCCTACGAGCAGTACTTC.

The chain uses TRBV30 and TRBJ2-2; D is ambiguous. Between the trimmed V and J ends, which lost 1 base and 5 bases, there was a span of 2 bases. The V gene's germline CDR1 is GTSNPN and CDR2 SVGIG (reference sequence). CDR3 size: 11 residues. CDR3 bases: TGTGCCTGGAGTGGAACCGGGGAGCTGTTTTTT. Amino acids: CAWSGTGELFF.

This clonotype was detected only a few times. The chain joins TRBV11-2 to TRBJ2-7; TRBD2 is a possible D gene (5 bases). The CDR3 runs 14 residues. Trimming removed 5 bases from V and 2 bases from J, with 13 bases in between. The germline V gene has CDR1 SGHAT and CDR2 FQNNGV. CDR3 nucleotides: TGTGCCAGCAGCAGGACCGGGAATCCCTACGAGCAGTACTTC. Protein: CASSRTGNPYEQYF.